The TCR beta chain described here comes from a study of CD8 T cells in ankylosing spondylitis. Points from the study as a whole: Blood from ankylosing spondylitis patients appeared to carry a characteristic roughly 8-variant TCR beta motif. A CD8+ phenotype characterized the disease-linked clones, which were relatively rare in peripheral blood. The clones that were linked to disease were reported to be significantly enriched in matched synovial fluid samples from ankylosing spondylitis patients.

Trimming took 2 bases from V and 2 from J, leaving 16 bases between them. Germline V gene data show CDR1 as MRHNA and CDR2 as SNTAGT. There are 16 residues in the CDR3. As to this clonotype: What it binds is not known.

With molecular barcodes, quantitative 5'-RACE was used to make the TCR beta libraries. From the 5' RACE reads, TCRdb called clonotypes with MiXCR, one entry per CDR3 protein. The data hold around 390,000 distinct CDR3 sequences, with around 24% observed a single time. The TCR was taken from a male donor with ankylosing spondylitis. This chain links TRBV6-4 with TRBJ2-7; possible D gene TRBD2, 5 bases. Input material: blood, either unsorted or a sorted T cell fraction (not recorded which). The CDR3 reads CASSDLSKRYPYEQYF. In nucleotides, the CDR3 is TGTGCCAGCAGTGACCTCTCGAAGCGGTACCCCTACGAGCAGTACTTC.